These T cell receptor beta chains were read from a single sample in a study of blood T cells in healthy people across ages. TCRdb re-called the 5' RACE reads with MiXCR, one entry per CDR3 protein. The profile shows fewer than 900,000 distinct CDR3 sequences, 49% of them singletons. Material: blood. The receptors were gathered from a woman aged 55-75 years in good health. Both conserved end residues are part of each CDR3. The D gene is left open where the match is weak. The size of a clone is reported for some rows only, either as once, few or many, or as a class for expanded clones.

TRBV5-4,TRBJ2-1,15,.,TRBD2,CASSERKRGYNEQFF,TGTGCCAGCAGCGAGAGAAAGCGGGGCTACAATGAGCAGTTCTTC
TRBV18,TRBJ2-7,15,few,.,CASSLSRGFGTEQYF,TGTGCCAGCTCACTATCCCGGGGTTTCGGGACCGAGCAGTACTTC
TRBV5-1,TRBJ1-6,16,.,.,CASSWTGTPDNSPLHF,TGCGCCAGCAGCTGGACCGGGACGCCAGATAATTCACCCCTCCACTTT
TRBV20-1,TRBJ2-1,16,many,.,CSASRGGVSSYNEQFF,TGCAGTGCCTCAAGGGGCGGAGTAAGCTCCTACAATGAGCAGTTCTTC
TRBV10-2,TRBJ2-6,14,.,.,CASRELSGANVLTF,TGCGCCAGCAGAGAACTATCTGGGGCCAACGTCCTGACTTTC
TRBV20-1,TRBJ2-1,12,few,TRBD1,CSASRQGNEQFF,TGCAGTGCTAGCCGACAGGGGAATGAGCAGTTCTTC
TRBV25-1,TRBJ1-4,12,.,TRBD1,CASTSGGEKLFF,TGTGCCAGCACTTCAGGGGGTGAAAAACTGTTTTTT
TRBV20-1,TRBJ2-4,13,.,.,CSAPARVENIQYF,TGCAGTGCTCCAGCTAGGGTCGAAAACATTCAGTACTTC
TRBV7-2,TRBJ2-1,12,.,.,CASSPGPYEQFF,TGTGCCAGCAGCCCAGGGCCCTATGAGCAGTTCTTC
TRBV5-1,TRBJ2-5,17,.,.,CASSLYSWGGPQETQYF,TGCGCCAGCAGCTTGTACTCCTGGGGGGGCCCCCAAGAGACCCAGTACTTC
TRBV6-2/TRBV6-3,TRBJ1-4,16,few,.,CASSYRSTGYGEKLFF,TGTGCCAGCAGTTACCGGTCGACAGGCTATGGAGAAAAACTGTTTTTT
TRBV28,TRBJ1-2,15,few,.,CASSDVRGGGYGYTF,TGTGCCAGCAGTGACGTAAGGGGAGGAGGCTATGGCTACACCTTC
TRBV6-6,TRBJ1-2,12,.,TRBD1,CAGGQSNYGYTF,TGTGCAGGGGGACAGAGTAACTATGGCTACACCTTC
TRBV20-1,TRBJ2-3,16,.,.,CSASANRDFGTDTQYF,TGCAGTGCTAGTGCAAACCGGGACTTTGGTACAGATACGCAGTATTTT
TRBV20-1,TRBJ2-3,15,.,.,CSARGRGTDRDTQYF,TGCAGTGCTAGGGGCCGCGGGACCGACAGAGATACGCAGTATTTT
TRBV20-1,TRBJ1-1,11,few,.,CSARGRREAFF,TGCAGTGCTAGAGGGCGCCGTGAAGCTTTCTTT
TRBV2,TRBJ1-2,13,.,.,CASSVEGPRGYTF,TGTGCCAGCAGTGTTGAGGGGCCACGTGGCTACACCTTC
TRBV9,TRBJ1-2,13,.,TRBD1,CASSTPGQHGYTF,TGTGCCAGCAGCACGCCGGGACAGCATGGCTACACCTTC
TRBV6-5,TRBJ1-1,15,.,TRBD1,CASMTLLTGAREAFF,TGTGCCAGCATGACTCTTCTGACAGGGGCCCGTGAAGCTTTCTTT
TRBV7-2,TRBJ2-7,15,few,TRBD1,CASSAGTGHPYEQYF,TGTGCCAGCAGTGCCGGGACAGGGCATCCCTACGAGCAGTACTTC
TRBV20-1,TRBJ1-4,12,.,.,CSADQEGEKPFF,TGCAGTGCGGATCAGGAGGGTGAAAAACCGTTTTTT
TRBV7-3,TRBJ2-7,15,.,TRBD2,CASSEGAGAAYEQYF,TGTGCCAGCAGCGAGGGAGCGGGAGCCGCCTACGAGCAGTACTTC
TRBV12-3/TRBV12-4,TRBJ2-5,14,.,.,CASSYVRLGETQYF,TGTGCCAGCAGTTATGTCCGTTTAGGGGAGACCCAGTACTTC
TRBV14,TRBJ1-2,12,.,.,CASSRGQYGYTF,TGTGCCAGCAGCCGCGGACAGTATGGCTACACCTTC
TRBV20-1,TRBJ1-1,13,few,.,CSASKDMNTEAFF,TGCAGTGCCTCCAAGGACATGAACACTGAAGCTTTCTTT
TRBV7-2,TRBJ2-5,15,.,TRBD1,CASSFDRGGLNEQYF,TGTGCCAGCAGCTTCGACAGGGGAGGACTCAATGAGCAGTACTTC